The clone carrying this T cell receptor (beta chain) was counted between two and nine times. What it binds is not known. CDR1 and CDR2 (germline): DFQATT, SNEGSKA (reference sequence). The CDR3 extends over 13 amino acids. MiXCR was run by TCRdb on the 5' RACE reads, yielding one entry per CDR3 protein. The sample lists approximately 700,000 distinct CDR3 sequences, roughly 20% occurring once. This sample was included in a study of identical twins. General observations from the study: Models underestimated out-of-frame TCR alpha sharing in monozygotic twins. Zero-insertion findings could be partly confounded by invariant cells (MAIT and iNKT cells).

The same data also contributed to another study, on T cells expressing NK-cell markers.

Sequencing was carried out using PBMCs. This receptor was taken from a woman between 18 and 30 years old in good health. The rearrangement links TRBV20-1 to TRBJ1-2; D not resolved. The CDR3 sequence is CSLMVGHHYGYTF. The CDR3, as DNA: TGCAGCCTAATGGTTGGGCACCACTATGGCTACACCTTC.